The next 5 T cell receptor beta chains were all read from a single sample in a study of blood T cell repertoires in COVID-19. Repertoires were generated with immunoSEQ multiplex PCR, while TCRdb's copy carries only in-frame clones and drops some. The data contain about 110,000 clones, 84% of them singletons. Sequenced: peripheral blood. These receptors originate from a woman aged 45-65 years with acute or convalescent COVID-19.

CDR3 protein: CATRGQGGTGELFF. Written as DNA, the CDR3 is TGCGCCACCCGAGGACAGGGGGGCACCGGGGAGCTGTTTTTT. The chain has TRBV5-1 and TRBJ2-2; 10 nucleotides align to TRBD1. Germline trimming cut 9 bases from V and 4 bases from J; bases unmatched to any gene: 6. Germline V gives CDR1 SGHRS, CDR2 YFSETQ. The CDR3 has 14 residues. Based on the CDR3 plus reference TRBV5-1 and TRBJ2-2, the full variable domain is KAGVTQTPRYLIKTRGQQVTLSCSPISGHRSVSWYQQTPGQGLQFLFEYFSETQRNKGNFPGRFSGRQFSNSRSEMNVSTLELGDSALYLCATRGQGGTGELFFGEGSRLTVL.

The CDR3 coding sequence is TGTGCCACCAGTGATGCGGGACAGGGGGACCAAGAGACCCAGTACTTC. This sequence encodes CATSDAGQGDQETQYF. The chain is built from TRBV24-1 and TRBJ2-5; 11 positions agree with TRBD1. Trimming cost V 3 bases and J 0 bases; bases outside gene matches: 2. There are 16 residues in the CDR3. Germline V CDR1 and CDR2: KGHDR, SFDVKD.

The genes are TRBV18 and TRBJ2-3, with TRBD2 identical over 9 bases. V trimming: 3 bases; J trimming: 9 bases; junction bases outside the gene matches: 16. The CDR3 is 17 residues long. Germline V gene lookup returns CDR1 KGHSH and CDR2 LQKENI. The CDR3 sequence is CASSPLSGSGGPGTQYF. CDR3 sequence (DNA): TGTGCCAGCTCACCTCTGAGTGGTAGCGGGGGCCCGGGGACGCAGTATTTT.

The rearrangement uses TRBV4-1 and TRBJ1-2; maybe TRBD1 (5 bases). Germline values: CDR1 MGHRA, CDR2 YSYEKL. This CDR3 contains 18 residues. V was cut by 1 base and J by 0 bases, with 18 bases left in between. CDR3 amino acids: CASSQAQVGSRPNYGYTF. DNA of the CDR3: TGCGCCAGCAGCCAAGCACAGGTCGGAAGCCGGCCTAACTATGGCTACACCTTC.

This chain links TRBV27 with TRBJ2-2; TRBD2 aligns across 9 bases. This CDR3 spans 16 amino acids. CDR1 is MNHEY and CDR2 is SMNVEV in the germline V gene (reference sequence). V shed 7 bases and J 1 base; nucleotides not matched to a gene: 7. CDR3 in amino acids: CASNPAGGLNTGELFF. CDR3 DNA sequence: TGTGCCAGCAACCCGGCGGGGGGGCTGAACACCGGGGAGCTGTTTTTT.